This entry lists 26 T cell receptor beta chains sequenced from one sample in a study of neurological immune-mediated disorders. TCRdb independently ran MiXCR on the 5' RACE reads; one entry per CDR3 protein. Of around 30,000 distinct CDR3 sequences listed, roughly 2.7% are singletons. The sample comprised PBMCs. The source is a woman aged 45-59 years with multiple sclerosis.

This clonotype has just a few counts. The CDR3 does not end in the conserved phenylalanine or tryptophan, so this is likely a read error. The chain links TRBV20-1 to TRBJ2-1; possibly TRBD1 for D (7 bases). V was clipped by 0 bases and J by 6 bases, with 15 bases between them. Germline-derived CDR1 and CDR2 are DFQATT and SNEGSKA (reference sequence). The CDR3 sequence is 15 residues long. The CDR3 DNA is TGCAGTGCTAGAGATACGGGGGACAGAGCCAATGAGCAGTTCAAC. Its translation is CSARDTGDRANEQFN.

In this sample, this clonotype turned up many times. CDR3 DNA sequence: TGTGCCAGCAGCTTAGCCAGTAACTATGGCTACACCTTC. Its protein is CASSLASNYGYTF. V is TRBV7-9 and J is TRBJ1-2; D not resolved. Looked up from germline, CDR1 is SEHNR and CDR2 is FQNEAQ (reference sequence). V was clipped by 0 bases and J by 1 base, with 3 bases between them. CDR3 size: 13 residues.

Many counts were recorded for this clonotype. The chain has TRBV29-1 and TRBJ2-1; TRBD2 aligns across 14 bases. J was trimmed by 7 bases and V by 7 bases; bases with no gene match: 6. CDR1 and CDR2 (germline): SQVTM, ANQGSEA. This CDR3 has 14 amino acids. The CDR3, as DNA: TGCAGCGGCGGACTAGCGGGAGGTGGAAATGAGCAGTTCTTC. It specifies CSGGLAGGGNEQFF.

This sequence joins TRBV3-1 and TRBJ2-3; TRBD2 matches at 10 bases. This CDR3 contains 16 residues. The junction had 12 bases not matched to a gene; V was cut back by 3 bases and J by 9 bases. Germline V CDR1 and CDR2: LGHDT, YNNKEL (reference sequence). CDR3 amino acids: CASSQATSGKVKTQYF. The CDR3 DNA follows: TGTGCCAGCAGCCAGGCCACTAGCGGGAAAGTTAAGACGCAGTATTTT.

This clonotype occurred many times. The chain uses TRBV29-1 and TRBJ2-7; TRBD1 aligns across 12 bases. Germline V gives CDR1 SQVTM, CDR2 ANQGSEA. The CDR3 is made up of 13 amino acids. After removal of 5 bases from V and 2 bases from J, the junction contained 1 base not matched to a gene. The CDR3 coding sequence is TGCAGCGTTCGGGACAGGGGGCCCTACGAGCAGTACTTC. It is translated as CSVRDRGPYEQYF.

This clonotype was counted between two and nine times. Given a much more abundant clone one base away, this may be a read error. The chain couples TRBV20-1 to TRBJ1-2; D gene unclear. The CDR3 is 13 residues long. V was trimmed by 3 bases and J by 4 bases, leaving 12 bases between them. Germline assignment: CDR1 DFQATT and CDR2 SNEGSKA (reference sequence). The CDR3 here is CSASQQNSYGYTF. The CDR3 DNA reads TGCAGTGCTAGTCAGCAAAATAGCTATGGCTACACCTTC.

This clonotype was counted at least ten times. The chain recombines TRBV6-5 with TRBJ2-2; weak D call: TRBD1 (5 bases). Trimming took 6 bases from V and 2 from J, leaving 7 bases between them. The CDR3 has 13 residues. Germline assignment: CDR1 MNHEY and CDR2 SVGAGI. The CDR3 nucleotides are TGTGCCAGCAGGACAGCTAACACCGGGGAGCTGTTTTTT. This gives the protein CASRTANTGELFF.

This clonotype was recorded many times. Given a much more abundant clone one base away, this may be a read error. The chain employs TRBV29-1 and TRBJ2-2; D perhaps matches TRBD2 (5 bases). This CDR3 has 12 amino acids. Looked up from germline, CDR1 is SQVTM and CDR2 is ANQGSEA. V dropped 8 bases and J dropped 5 bases, with 12 bases sitting between them. As DNA, the CDR3 is TGCAGCTCCTCTAGAGGGACCGGGGAGCTGTTTTTT. It translates to CSSSRGTGELFF.

This clonotype has at least ten counts. The V gene is TRBV5-1, the J gene TRBJ1-2; a weak D match, TRBD1 (6 bases). Trimming cost V 1 base and J 8 bases, with 18 bases left between them. Germline CDR1 SGHRS, CDR2 YFSETQ. This CDR3 spans 15 amino acids. The CDR3 DNA reads TGCGCCAGCAGCTTGACCCGGGGGCAGTATGAGGGCTACACCTTC. It codes for CASSLTRGQYEGYTF.

This clonotype was counted at least ten times. The gene calls are TRBV12-3 or TRBV12-4 and TRBJ2-5; 10 nucleotides match TRBD2. The CDR3 spans 17 residues. The junction had 13 bases not matched to a gene; V was cut back by 5 bases and J by 4 bases. The DNA of the CDR3 is TGTGCCAGCAGTCCCCGCGTAGCGGGAGGACGTGGAGAGACCCAGTACTTC. Its protein product is CASSPRVAGGRGETQYF.

This clonotype was counted only a few times. Sequence at one end of the junction differs from germline and may be a read error. DNA of the CDR3: TGCAGTGCCCTAGGAGTAGGCAATCAGCCCCAGAATTTT. It specifies CSALGVGNQPQNF. The chain joins TRBV20-1 to TRBJ1-5; D not resolved. Germline CDR1 DFQATT, CDR2 SNEGSKA (reference sequence). The CDR3 sequence is 13 residues long.

This clonotype has a count of ten or more. V is TRBV6-5 and J is TRBJ1-6, with no clear D. Germline assignment: CDR1 MNHEY and CDR2 SVGAGI. This CDR3 spans 14 amino acids. The germline V and J ends were trimmed by 2 bases and 7 bases, with 9 bases remaining between them. The DNA for the CDR3 is TGTGCCAGCAGTTACGCTACAGCAAATTCACCCCTCCACTTT. Residues: CASSYATANSPLHF.

This clonotype was observed many times. This sequence joins TRBV12-3 or TRBV12-4 and TRBJ2-7; maybe TRBD2 (5 bases). Trimming removed 1 base from V and 4 bases from J, with 8 bases in between. This CDR3 region has 13 residues. CDR3 region: CASSLGEKYEQYF. CDR3 nucleotide sequence: TGTGCCAGCAGTTTAGGGGAGAAGTACGAGCAGTACTTC.

This clonotype was seen ten or more times. The chain uses TRBV7-3 and TRBJ2-2; 10 bases are shared with TRBD2. Trimming cost V 5 bases and J 6 bases; bases outside gene matches: 6. The CDR3 runs 15 residues. CDR1 and CDR2 from the germline V gene are SGHTA and FQGTGA. CDR3 bases: TGTGCCAGCAGCACCCTAGCGGGAGCGGCCGGGGAGCTGTTTTTT. Translated, it gives CASSTLAGAAGELFF.

Ten or more counts support this clonotype. The genes are TRBV7-3 and TRBJ1-6, with no clear D. V was shortened by 3 bases and J by 7 bases, with 4 bases between the two germline ends. CDR3 size: 12 residues. Per the germline V gene, CDR1 is SGHTA and CDR2 is FQGTGA. CDR3 sequence reads: CASSLGNSPLHF. CDR3 in DNA: TGTGCCAGCAGCTTGGGGAATTCACCCCTCCACTTT.

This clonotype was recorded many times. Germline and junction disagree at one end, which may indicate a read error. V gene TRBV4-2 combines with J gene TRBJ1-5, with D possibly being TRBD1 (6 bases). The V gene's germline CDR1 is LGHNA and CDR2 YNFKEQ. This CDR3 is built from 14 residues. The CDR3 coding sequence is TGTGCCAGCAGCCAAGGGGCGGGGGCGGAACCCCAGAATTTT. Translation: CASSQGAGAEPQNF.

The gene calls are TRBV20-1 and TRBJ2-3; D ambiguous. The CDR3 covers 14 residues. V shed 0 bases and J shed 2 bases, with 9 bases lying between them. The germline V gene has CDR1 DFQATT and CDR2 SNEGSKA (reference sequence). The CDR3 nucleotides read TGCAGTGCTAGAGAGCCACAGTTCACAGATACGCAGTATTTT. It translates to CSAREPQFTDTQYF.

To note about this clonotype: A read error may explain this, as a much larger clone is one base away. The chain has TRBV12-3 or TRBV12-4 and TRBJ2-1; D possibly corresponds to TRBD2 (5 bases). V was cut by 4 bases and J by 5 bases, with 18 bases left in between. This CDR3 contains 16 residues. CDR3 in amino acids: CASSSPSREYDNEQFF. CDR3 nucleotide sequence: TGTGCCAGCAGTTCCCCCAGCCGGGAATATGACAATGAGCAGTTCTTC.

There are many counts of this clonotype. This chain joins TRBV18 and TRBJ2-1; 9 positions agree with TRBD1. The CDR3 extends over 13 amino acids. In germline, CDR1 is KGHSH, CDR2 LQKENI. With 6 bases clipped from V and 4 bases from J, the junction kept 1 base outside the gene matches. In DNA form, the CDR3 reads TGTGCCAGCTCCGGGACAGGGTACAATGAGCAGTTCTTC. It yields the protein CASSGTGYNEQFF.

This clonotype was detected only a few times. The chain couples TRBV7-3 to TRBJ1-1, with D perhaps matching TRBD1 (5 bases). Trimming pared 3 bases from V and 5 bases from J, leaving 10 bases between. CDR3 length: 13 residues. Germline CDR1 is SGHTA and CDR2 is FQGTGA. The chain's CDR3 is CASSFNGATEAFF. The DNA of the CDR3 is TGTGCCAGCAGCTTCAACGGGGCTACTGAAGCTTTCTTT. The full variable domain, completed using reference TRBV7-3 and TRBJ1-1, is GAGVSQTPSNKVTEKGKYVELRCDPISGHTALYWYRQSLGQGPEFLIYFQGTGAADDSGLPNDRFFAVRPEGSVSTLKIQRTERGDSAVYLCASSFNGATEAFFGQGTRLTVV.

This clonotype appeared many times. J is TRBJ2-5 and V is TRBV12-3 or TRBV12-4; 7 bases agree with TRBD1. With 5 bases clipped from V and 5 bases from J, the junction kept 8 bases outside the gene matches. The CDR3 loop spans 14 amino acids. The CDR3 DNA follows: TGTGCCAGCAGTCAACAGGGGTCGAGCGAGACCCAGTACTTC. Its translation: CASSQQGSSETQYF.

This clonotype has a count of ten or more. One end of the junction fails to match germline, which may point to a read error. The chain joins TRBV20-1 to TRBJ1-5; D is uncertain. Germline V gene data show CDR1 as DFQATT and CDR2 as SNEGSKA (reference sequence). The length of the CDR3 is 12 residues. This CDR3 reads CSARRASEPQNF. The CDR3 DNA follows: TGCAGTGCTAGAAGGGCTAGCGAACCCCAGAATTTT.

In this sample, this clonotype turned up many times. The chain is built from TRBV29-1 and TRBJ1-1; 7 bases match TRBD1. J lost 4 bases, V lost 7 bases, and 15 bases had no gene match. The CDR3 covers 15 residues. Germline loops: CDR1 SQVTM, CDR2 ANQGSEA. The CDR3 sequence is CSGHGTEGAGTEAFF. DNA for the CDR3: TGCAGCGGGCACGGAACGGAGGGGGCGGGCACTGAAGCTTTCTTT.

In this sample, this clonotype turned up many times. The chain links TRBV28 to TRBJ2-6; TRBD1 might be the D (6 bases). This CDR3 comprises 19 residues. The germline V gene encodes CDR1 MDHEN and CDR2 SYDVKM. V shed 10 bases and J shed 0 bases, with 25 bases lying between them. This CDR3 reads CATSGVWVKKSSGANVLTF. The CDR3 nucleotides are TGTGCCACCTCAGGGGTTTGGGTCAAAAAGAGCTCTGGGGCCAACGTCCTGACTTTC.

Ten or more counts support this clonotype. The chain uses TRBV6-6 and TRBJ2-2; tentative D call: TRBD2 (5 bases). CDR1 and CDR2 from the germline V gene are MNHNY and SVGAGI (reference sequence). The ends were cut back, 2 bases at V and 3 bases at J, with 13 bases in the middle. There are 16 residues in the CDR3. CDR3 DNA sequence: TGTGCCAGCAGTTACCCGAGGGAGATACACACCGGGGAGCTGTTTTTT. This codes for CASSYPREIHTGELFF.

This clonotype was seen ten or more times. The chain couples TRBV29-1 to TRBJ2-1; 7 nucleotides match TRBD1. CDR3 length equals 15 residues. CDR1 is SQVTM, CDR2 ANQGSEA, per germline. The trim removed 1 base at V and 7 bases at J, leaving 10 bases unmatched. CDR3 sequence: CSVEGPGGTLNEQFF. The DNA of the CDR3 is TGCAGCGTTGAAGGCCCAGGGGGTACCCTTAATGAGCAGTTCTTC.